Below, 18 T cell receptor beta chains from the same sample are listed, as sequenced in a study of shared clonotypes between healthy human individuals. TCRdb's copy holds only in-frame clones and misses some; the assay was immunoSEQ multiplex PCR. This table has approximately 500,000 clones, about 96% appearing once. Sequenced input: naive CD4+ T cells sorted from blood. Subset defined: CD45RA+ positively selected. The source is a woman in her 30s in good health.

The rearrangement uses TRBV25-1 and TRBJ1-1; TRBD1 might be the D (5 bases). The V gene lost 4 bases and the J gene lost 4 bases, with 16 bases spanning the gap. Germline V gene sequence: CDR1 MGHDK, CDR2 SYGVNS. CDR3 length equals 15 residues. Here the CDR3 DNA reads TGTGCCAGCAGTGGAGGGGTCGGCGGAGTCACTGAAGCTTTCTTT. Residues: CASSGGVGGVTEAFF. Together with reference TRBV25-1 and TRBJ1-1, the CDR3 gives the full variable domain: EADIYQTPRYLVIGTGKKITLECSQTMGHDKMYWYQQDPGMELHLIHYSYGVNSTEKGDLSSESTVSRIRTEHFPLTLESARPSHTSQYLCASSGGVGGVTEAFFGQGTRLTVV.

The genes are TRBV2 and TRBJ1-5; 7 bases are shared with TRBD1. CDR1 SNHLY and CDR2 FYNNEI come from the germline V gene. V was pared by 6 bases and J by 11 bases, with 13 bases of the junction left unmatched. The CDR3 is 14 residues long. The CDR3, as DNA: TGTGCCAGCAGGGACGGACAGGCGAGTCTGTCCCAGCATTTT. It encodes CASRDGQASLSQHF.

The V gene is TRBV27, the J gene TRBJ1-2; 11 nucleotides align to TRBD1. CDR1 and CDR2 from the germline V gene are MNHEY and SMNVEV (reference sequence). Germline trimming cut 7 bases from V and 6 bases from J; bases unmatched to any gene: 22. The CDR3 spans 19 residues. The CDR3 DNA reads TGTGCCAGCACCCTACTGGACAACCGGGACAGGGGGTTTGGGAATGGCTACACCTTC. As protein: CASTLLDNRDRGFGNGYTF.

The chain combines TRBV5-8 with TRBJ2-7; tentatively, D is TRBD2 (6 bases). The CDR3 loop spans 16 amino acids. CDR1 is SGHTS, CDR2 YDEGEE, per germline. Trimming left V 0 bases short and J 0 bases short, with 13 bases between. CDR3 sequence: CASSLGGSGVSYEQYF. Written as DNA, the CDR3 is TGTGCCAGCAGCTTGGGAGGTAGCGGAGTCTCCTACGAGCAGTACTTC.

The rearrangement uses TRBV9 and TRBJ2-2, with 9 positions matching TRBD2. The CDR3 loop spans 17 amino acids. Germline CDR1 is SGDLS and CDR2 is YYNGEE. Losses at the gene ends were 4 bases for V and 7 bases for J; bases not matched to a gene: 14. CDR3 sequence (DNA): TGTGCCAGCAGCCCGCGGGGGGGAACAGGAATTAACGGGGAGCTGTTTTTT. It specifies CASSPRGGTGINGELFF.

The rearrangement links TRBV7-9 to TRBJ1-4; tentative D call: TRBD1 (6 bases). This CDR3 has 15 residues. Trimming pared 1 base from V and 5 bases from J, leaving 11 bases between. Germline V gene sequence: CDR1 SEHNR, CDR2 FQNEAQ (reference sequence). CDR3 protein: CASSLGTVRNEKLFF. The CDR3 region has the DNA TGTGCCAGCAGCTTAGGGACAGTACGGAATGAAAAACTGTTTTTT.

The chain uses TRBV20-1 and TRBJ2-3; D is uncertain. Germline V lookup: CDR1 DFQATT, CDR2 SNEGSKA (reference sequence). This CDR3 spans 10 amino acids. V dropped 5 bases and J dropped 7 bases, with 7 bases sitting between them. CDR3 DNA sequence: TGCAGTGCTCGACGTAATACGCAGTATTTT. This codes for CSARRNTQYF.

The rearrangement links TRBV4-1 to TRBJ2-6; unclear D gene. The V end was cut by 1 base, the J end by 0 bases, with 7 bases between. The CDR3 contains 16 residues. Germline CDR1 MGHRA, CDR2 YSYEKL. The CDR3 coding sequence is TGCGCCAGCAGCCAAGGCAGGCACTCTGGGGCCAACGTCCTGACTTTC. Its translation: CASSQGRHSGANVLTF.

The V and J genes are TRBV5-1 and TRBJ2-1; unclear D gene. V was shortened by 5 bases and J by 4 bases, with 10 bases between the two germline ends. CDR1 SGHRS and CDR2 YFSETQ come from the germline V gene. CDR3 length: 13 amino acids. This CDR3 reads CASSSRMYNEQFF. CDR3 DNA sequence: TGCGCCAGCAGTTCTAGGATGTACAATGAGCAGTTCTTC.

The J gene is TRBJ2-3, the V gene TRBV7-1; D possibly matches TRBD1 or TRBD2 (5 bases each). TRBV7-1 is noted as an ORF with a role that remains uncertain. The CDR3 extends over 13 amino acids. Trimming left V 4 bases short and J 2 bases short, with 7 bases between. CDR3 sequence: CASSWGSTDTQYF. The CDR3 DNA sequence: TGTGCCAGCAGCTGGGGGTCCACAGATACGCAGTATTTT.

The gene calls are TRBV10-1 and TRBJ2-1; 12 bases align to TRBD2. V trimming: 3 bases; J trimming: 7 bases; junction bases outside the gene matches: 4. This CDR3 has 15 amino acids. CDR1 and CDR2 from the germline V gene are WNHNN and SYGVQD (reference sequence). The CDR3 DNA reads TGCGCCAGCAGTGACTTACTAGCGGGAGGAAATGAGCAGTTCTTC. Its translation is CASSDLLAGGNEQFF.

V usage is TRBV5-1 and J usage is TRBJ2-7; possibly TRBD1 or TRBD2 for D (6 bases each). Germline V gene data show CDR1 as SGHRS and CDR2 as YFSETQ. The V end was cut by 6 bases, the J end by 2 bases, with 15 bases between. The CDR3 totals 14 residues. Written as DNA, the CDR3 is TGCGCCAGCACCCTTTCCGGGGGCACCTACGAGCAGTACTTC. Protein: CASTLSGGTYEQYF.

Note on this clone: One junction end does not reproduce the germline sequence, and a read error may be involved. The rearrangement uses TRBV2 and TRBJ1-4; D is unclear. Germline CDR1 SNHLY, CDR2 FYNNEI. The CDR3 has 16 residues. The DNA for the CDR3 is TGTGCCAGCAGTGACCAACAGCCGGTTACTAGTGAAAAACTGTTTTTT. Protein: CASSDQQPVTSEKLFF.

The rearrangement uses TRBV18 and TRBJ2-5, with D hard to call. Near its end, the DNA agrees better with TRBJ2-7, so the J call may be wrong. There are 15 residues in the CDR3. Per the germline V gene, CDR1 is KGHSH and CDR2 is LQKENI. This CDR3 is CASSSKADVSYEQYF. In DNA, the CDR3 is TGTGCCAGCTCAAGCAAGGCGGACGTCTCCTACGAGCAGTACTTC.

This clone was seen once. V is TRBV19 and J is TRBJ1-5; TRBD1 might be the D (5 bases). This CDR3 has 16 residues. Trimming took 7 bases from V and 0 from J, leaving 16 bases between them. Germline lookup yields CDR1 LNHDA and CDR2 SQIVND (reference sequence). The CDR3 loop is CASTGYGTISNQPQHF. The DNA of the CDR3 is TGTGCCAGTACGGGGTATGGGACTATTAGCAATCAGCCCCAGCATTTT.

J is TRBJ2-2 and V is TRBV27; the D is unclear. The germline V gene has CDR1 MNHEY and CDR2 SMNVEV (reference sequence). V was shortened by 5 bases and J by 5 bases, with 9 bases between the two germline ends. The CDR3 loop spans 13 amino acids. CDR3 DNA: TGTGCCAGCAGTCCACAGAATACCGGGGAGCTGTTTTTT. Translating gives CASSPQNTGELFF.

V gene TRBV2 combines with J gene TRBJ2-1; 9 bases line up with TRBD2. The V gene's germline CDR1 is SNHLY and CDR2 FYNNEI. The CDR3 has 14 residues. The trim removed 4 bases at V and 4 bases at J, leaving 2 bases unmatched. The CDR3 nucleotides are TGTGCCAGCAGTGGACTAGCGGATTACAATGAGCAGTTCTTC. This translates into CASSGLADYNEQFF.

The CDR3 reads CASSSGLKERGYTF. DNA of the CDR3: TGTGCCAGTAGTTCTGGACTTAAAGAGAGAGGCTACACCTTC. This rearrangement joins TRBV19 to TRBJ1-2; no reliable D call. The CDR3 consists of 14 residues. With 5 bases removed from V and 8 bases from J, the gap between germline ends came to 18 bases. Per germline, CDR1 LNHDA and CDR2 SQIVND (reference sequence).